This T cell receptor beta chain derives from a study of blood T cell repertoires in COVID-19. At the level of the study: Samples representing acute and convalescent COVID-19 were sourced from the United States, Italy and Spain. The cDNA or gDNA used as material had been derived from T cells, B-cell-depleted T cells, or PBMCs.

In the original processing: Quantification of nucleated cells was approximated via reference gene primer amplification. The table came from immunoSEQ multiplex PCR; TCRdb's copy has only in-frame clones and leaves some out. V, J and clone size derive from that table, while D and trimming were established from the DNA sequence. This sample has approximately 170,000 clones, with around two thirds found just once. The CDR3 consists of 15 residues. V gave up 5 bases and J gave up 5 bases; unmatched junction bases: 5. CDR1 and CDR2 from the germline V gene are LGHNT and FRNRAP. Sequences were obtained from peripheral blood. The gene calls are TRBV12-5 and TRBJ2-1; 11 positions agree with TRBD1. The receptor was derived from a woman aged 80 or over with acute or convalescent COVID-19. CDR3: CASGEGQGANNEQFF. The CDR3 DNA sequence: TGTGCTAGTGGTGAAGGACAGGGGGCGAACAATGAGCAGTTCTTC.